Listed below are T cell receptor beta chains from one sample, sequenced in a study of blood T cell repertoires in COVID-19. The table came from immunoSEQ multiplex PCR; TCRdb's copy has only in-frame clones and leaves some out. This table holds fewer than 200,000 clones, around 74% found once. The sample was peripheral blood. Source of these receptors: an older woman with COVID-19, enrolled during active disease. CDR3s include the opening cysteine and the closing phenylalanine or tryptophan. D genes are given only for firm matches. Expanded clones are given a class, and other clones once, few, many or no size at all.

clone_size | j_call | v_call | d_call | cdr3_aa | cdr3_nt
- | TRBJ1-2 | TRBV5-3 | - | CARSLGGRGRSNYGYTF | TGTGCCAGAAGCTTGGGGGGCAGGGGACGAAGTAACTATGGCTACACCTTC
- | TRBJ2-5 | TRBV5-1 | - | CASSFVGRETQYF | TGCGCCAGCAGCTTCGTAGGGAGGGAGACCCAGTACTTC
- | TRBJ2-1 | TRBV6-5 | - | CASSRGHAEQFF | TGTGCCAGCAGTCGAGGTCATGCTGAGCAGTTCTTC
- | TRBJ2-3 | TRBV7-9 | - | CASSRTEQGTDTQYF | TGTGCCAGCAGCAGAACGGAGCAGGGTACAGATACGCAGTATTTT
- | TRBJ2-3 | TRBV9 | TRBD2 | CASSPRTSGTPGTQYF | TGTGCCAGCAGCCCCCGGACTAGCGGGACCCCGGGGACGCAGTATTTT
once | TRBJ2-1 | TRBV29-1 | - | CSVLPVANEQFF | TGCAGCGTCCTCCCGGTTGCAAATGAGCAGTTCTTC
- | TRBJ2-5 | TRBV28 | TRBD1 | CASSPLGGQGTRETQYF | TGTGCCAGCAGTCCCCTGGGAGGACAGGGCACTAGAGAGACCCAGTACTTC
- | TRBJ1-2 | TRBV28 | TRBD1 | CASSLTGTRYGYTF | TGTGCCAGCAGTTTGACAGGGACGCGCTATGGCTACACCTTC
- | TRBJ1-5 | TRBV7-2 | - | CASSLARVFNQPQHF | TGTGCCAGCAGCTTAGCCCGAGTCTTCAATCAGCCCCAGCATTTT
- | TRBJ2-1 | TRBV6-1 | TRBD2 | CASSDRTSGLNEQFF | TGTGCCAGCAGTGATAGGACTAGCGGCCTAAATGAGCAGTTCTTC
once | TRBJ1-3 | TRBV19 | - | CASRKLQASGNTIYF | TGTGCCAGTAGGAAACTACAGGCTTCTGGAAACACCATATATTTT
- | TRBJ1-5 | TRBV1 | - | CTSSQDRRDRNSNQPQHF | TGCACCAGCAGCCAAGATCGAAGGGACAGGAATAGCAATCAGCCCCAGCATTTT
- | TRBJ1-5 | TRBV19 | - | CASSIFPTGNQPQHF | TGTGCCAGTAGTATTTTCCCGACAGGCAATCAGCCCCAGCATTTT
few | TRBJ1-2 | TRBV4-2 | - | CASSQGTLGYGYTF | TGTGCCAGCAGCCAAGGCACCCTCGGCTATGGCTACACCTTC
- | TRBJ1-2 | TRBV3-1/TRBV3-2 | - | CASSQTSYGYTF | TGTGCCAGCAGCCAGACAAGCTATGGCTACACCTTC
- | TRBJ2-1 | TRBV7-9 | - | CASSLATEINEQFF | TGTGCCAGCAGCTTAGCAACTGAGATCAATGAGCAGTTCTTC
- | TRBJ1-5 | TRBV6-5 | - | CASSLTGRNQPQHF | TGTGCCAGCAGTTTGACAGGCCGCAATCAGCCCCAGCATTTT
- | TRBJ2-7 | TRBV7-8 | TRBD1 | CASSPRRTGGEQYF | TGTGCCAGCAGCCCACGGCGGACAGGTGGGGAGCAGTACTTC
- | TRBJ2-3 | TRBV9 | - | CASSVRGGRGTGVTDTQYF | TGTGCCAGCAGCGTACGCGGCGGGAGGGGGACAGGGGTGACAGATACGCAGTATTTT
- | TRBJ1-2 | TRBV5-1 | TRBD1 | CASSSGTGDGYTF | TGCGCCAGCAGCTCGGGGACAGGCGATGGCTACACCTTC
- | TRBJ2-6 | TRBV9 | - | CASSGDGGDVLTF | TGTGCCAGCAGCGGGGACGGAGGGGACGTCCTGACTTTC
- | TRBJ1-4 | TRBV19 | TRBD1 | CASSPGGRPNEKLFF | TGTGCCAGTAGTCCAGGGGGCAGGCCTAATGAAAAACTGTTTTTT
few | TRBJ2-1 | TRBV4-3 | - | CASSQEAVDNEQFF | TGCGCCAGCAGCCAAGAGGCTGTTGACAATGAGCAGTTCTTC
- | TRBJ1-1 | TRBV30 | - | CACLVSVRQGSNTEAFF | TGTGCCTGCCTGGTATCAGTAAGGCAGGGATCCAACACTGAAGCTTTCTTT
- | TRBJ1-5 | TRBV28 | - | CASSLRSGESNQPQHF | TGTGCCAGCAGCTTACGATCAGGGGAAAGCAATCAGCCCCAGCATTTT
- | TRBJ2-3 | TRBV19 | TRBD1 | CASSTPTGGITDTQYF | TGTGCCAGTAGTACGCCTACAGGGGGGATCACAGATACGCAGTATTTT
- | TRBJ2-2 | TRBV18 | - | CASSPSLGSVAGELFF | TGTGCCAGCTCACCATCGTTAGGAAGCGTGGCCGGGGAGCTGTTTTTT
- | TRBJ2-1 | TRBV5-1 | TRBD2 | CASSLVRLAGDYNEQFF | TGCGCCAGCAGCTTGGTTAGACTAGCGGGGGACTACAATGAGCAGTTCTTC
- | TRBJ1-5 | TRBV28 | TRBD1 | CASSKTDRVRRKQPQHF | TGTGCCAGCAGCAAAACGGACAGGGTGCGCCGTAAACAGCCCCAGCATTTT
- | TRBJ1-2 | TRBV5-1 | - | CASSWGQTGRVRNGYTF | TGCGCCAGCAGCTGGGGACAAACCGGGAGGGTTAGGAATGGCTACACCTTC
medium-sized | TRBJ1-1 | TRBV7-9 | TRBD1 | CASSFSTGGAEAFF | TGTGCCAGCAGCTTTTCCACAGGGGGTGCTGAAGCTTTCTTT
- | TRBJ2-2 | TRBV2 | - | CASSFAENTGELFF | TGTGCCAGCAGTTTTGCAGAGAACACCGGGGAGCTGTTTTTT
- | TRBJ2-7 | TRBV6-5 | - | CASTGRGHEQYF | TGTGCCAGCACTGGCAGGGGCCACGAGCAGTACTTC
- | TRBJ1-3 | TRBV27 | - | CASSLGSTAGNTIYF | TGTGCCAGCAGTTTAGGATCGACTGCTGGAAACACCATATATTTT
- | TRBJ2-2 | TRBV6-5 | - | CASRGTRTGELFF | TGTGCCAGCAGAGGGACACGCACCGGGGAGCTGTTTTTT
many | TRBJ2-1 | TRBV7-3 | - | CASSLEGGHEQFF | TGTGCCAGCAGCTTAGAAGGGGGACATGAGCAGTTCTTC
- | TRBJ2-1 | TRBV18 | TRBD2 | CASSLGTSVEQFF | TGTGCCAGCTCCCTAGGGACTAGCGTTGAGCAGTTCTTC
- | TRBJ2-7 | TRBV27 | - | CASSPSGEQYF | TGTGCCAGCAGTCCCTCGGGGGAGCAGTACTTC
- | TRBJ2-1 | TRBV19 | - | CASSMGGLSSSYNEQFF | TGTGCCAGTAGTATGGGGGGGCTTTCCAGCTCCTACAATGAGCAGTTCTTC
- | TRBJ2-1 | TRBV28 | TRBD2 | CASSSLSGGNYNEQFF | TGTGCCAGCAGTTCGCTTAGCGGGGGGAACTACAATGAGCAGTTCTTC
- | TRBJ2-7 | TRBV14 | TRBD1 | CASSLWGIRDRGSYEQYF | TGTGCCAGCAGCCTTTGGGGGATCCGGGACAGGGGATCCTACGAGCAGTACTTC
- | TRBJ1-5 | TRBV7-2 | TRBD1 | CASSLSGGLNQPQHF | TGTGCCAGCAGCTTGTCAGGGGGCCTGAATCAGCCCCAGCATTTT
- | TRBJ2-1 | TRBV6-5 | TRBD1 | CASRDRGSYNEQFF | TGTGCCAGCAGGGACAGGGGATCTTACAATGAGCAGTTCTTC
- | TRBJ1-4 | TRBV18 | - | CASFAGTPNEKLFF | TGTGCCAGCTTTGCCGGGACACCTAATGAAAAACTGTTTTTT
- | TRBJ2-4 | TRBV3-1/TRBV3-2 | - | CASSPEGLAKNIQYF | TGTGCCAGCAGCCCCGAGGGCCTAGCCAAAAACATTCAGTACTTC
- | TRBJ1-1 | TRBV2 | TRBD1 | CASSEASNRGQGTNTEAFF | TGTGCCAGCAGTGAAGCCAGCAACAGGGGGCAAGGGACGAACACTGAAGCTTTCTTT
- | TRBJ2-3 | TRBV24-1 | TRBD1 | CATSDRRQGATDTQYF | TGTGCCACCAGTGACCGACGACAGGGGGCCACAGATACGCAGTATTTT
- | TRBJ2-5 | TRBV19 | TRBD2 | CASGLAGGPLETQYF | TGTGCCAGTGGACTAGCGGGAGGGCCATTGGAGACCCAGTACTTC
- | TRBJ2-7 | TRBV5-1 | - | CASSLPNPASNEQYF | TGCGCCAGCAGCTTGCCCAACCCAGCGAGTAACGAGCAGTACTTC
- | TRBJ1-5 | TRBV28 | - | CASSGLSYQPQHF | TGTGCCAGCAGTGGACTGAGCTATCAGCCCCAGCATTTT